The rows below give T cell receptor beta chains drawn from one sample of a study of T cell responses to AZD1222 COVID-19 vaccine. The table came from immunoSEQ multiplex PCR; TCRdb's copy has only in-frame clones and leaves some out. The sample has 150,000 or so clones; about 93% are singletons. The specimen was peripheral blood, collected on day 0 of AZD1222 vaccination. Receptors originate from an adult in good health. The CDR3 runs from the conserved cysteine through the conserved F or W. The order of the fields is V gene, D gene, J gene, clone size, CDR3 DNA, CDR3 protein. The D gene is left open where the match is weak. Clone size, where shown, is once, few, many, or a class for clones that have expanded.

V: TRBV19; D: .; J: TRBJ1-5; size: .; DNA: TGTGCCAGTAGTAGTGACAAAAAGAGGTGGTATGGCAATCAGCCCCAGCATTTT; CDR3: CASSSDKKRWYGNQPQHF
V: TRBV5-1; D: .; J: TRBJ1-4; size: .; DNA: TGCGCCAGCAGCTTGGATAATGAAAAACTGTTTTTT; CDR3: CASSLDNEKLFF
V: TRBV11-2; D: .; J: TRBJ2-5; size: once; DNA: TGTGCCAGCAGCTTAGGAGGAGCGGGTCAAGAGACCCAGTACTTC; CDR3: CASSLGGAGQETQYF
V: TRBV30; D: TRBD2; J: TRBJ2-7; size: .; DNA: TGTGCCTGGAGTCCCTACTCCGGGACTAGCGGGAGAATGAGCTCCTACGAGCAGTACTTC; CDR3: CAWSPYSGTSGRMSSYEQYF
V: TRBV20-1; D: TRBD1; J: TRBJ1-2; size: .; DNA: TGCAGTGCTAGTTCTTCCGGGACAGGGTTCCATGGCTACACCTTC; CDR3: CSASSSGTGFHGYTF
V: TRBV9; D: .; J: TRBJ1-5; size: .; DNA: TGTGCCAGCAGCGTAGGGGGAGAGCAGCCCCAGCATTTT; CDR3: CASSVGGEQPQHF
V: TRBV10-3; D: TRBD2; J: TRBJ2-5; size: .; DNA: TGTGCCATCAGTGACCCGAGCGGGAAAGAGACCCAGTACTTC; CDR3: CAISDPSGKETQYF
V: TRBV6-5; D: TRBD1; J: TRBJ1-1; size: .; DNA: TGTGCCAGCAGTAATAGGGGGCGCGGCACTGAAGCTTTCTTT; CDR3: CASSNRGRGTEAFF
V: TRBV19; D: .; J: TRBJ1-1; size: .; DNA: TGTGCCAGTAGTCTAACCGGGACACGGAACACTGAAGCTTTCTTT; CDR3: CASSLTGTRNTEAFF
V: TRBV30; D: .; J: TRBJ2-3; size: .; DNA: TGTGCCTGGAGTCACGGGCGGGGAGAGAGCACAGATACGCAGTATTTT; CDR3: CAWSHGRGESTDTQYF
V: TRBV7-9; D: TRBD2; J: TRBJ2-7; size: .; DNA: TGTGCCAGCAGCCCCCCTAGCGGGAGGGCCTACGAGCAGTACTTC; CDR3: CASSPPSGRAYEQYF
V: TRBV24-1; D: .; J: TRBJ2-2; size: .; DNA: TGTGCCACCAAGGGGGATGAGGGGACCGGGGAGCTGTTTTTT; CDR3: CATKGDEGTGELFF
V: TRBV29-1; D: .; J: TRBJ2-3; size: .; DNA: TGCAGCGTTGAAGCGGGCAGGGATACGCAGTATTTT; CDR3: CSVEAGRDTQYF
V: TRBV7-8; D: .; J: TRBJ2-5; size: .; DNA: TGTGCCAGCAGCTTAGGGTCCAGTTTAAGTGGGGAGACCCAGTACTTC; CDR3: CASSLGSSLSGETQYF
V: TRBV9; D: .; J: TRBJ2-7; size: once; DNA: TGTGCCAGCAGCGCAACCGCCCGAGGGGTCCACGAGCAGTACTTC; CDR3: CASSATARGVHEQYF
V: TRBV7-3; D: .; J: TRBJ2-2; size: .; DNA: TGTGCCAGCAGCTTATTGGGCACCGGGGAGCTGTTTTTT; CDR3: CASSLLGTGELFF
V: TRBV4-2; D: .; J: TRBJ1-4; size: .; DNA: TGTGCCAGCAGCCCATCGACAGAGGGGTCAACTAATGAAAAACTGTTTTTT; CDR3: CASSPSTEGSTNEKLFF
V: TRBV18; D: .; J: TRBJ2-3; size: .; DNA: TGTGCCAGCTCACCACCGGGGGGCGTAGATACGCAGTATTTT; CDR3: CASSPPGGVDTQYF
V: TRBV2; D: .; J: TRBJ2-7; size: .; DNA: TGTGCCAGCAGTCGATCGAGGGAGCAGTACTTC; CDR3: CASSRSREQYF
V: TRBV19; D: TRBD2; J: TRBJ2-7; size: .; DNA: TGTGCCAGTAGCTTAACTAGCGGCTCCTACGAGCAGTACTTC; CDR3: CASSLTSGSYEQYF